A single sample gave rise to the 14 T cell receptor beta chains below, sequenced in a study of tumor and adjacent non-tumor tissue in lung cancer. Three rounds of nested PCR, following a modified ARM-PCR protocol, produced the TCRbeta library. TCRdb re-called the multiplex PCR reads through MiXCR, storing one row per CDR3 protein. Of about 60,000 distinct CDR3 sequences listed, around two thirds were seen once; the top ten hold more than 30%. The template was RNA from unsorted bulk tissue. More than 3 cm separated this lung sample from the edge of the tumor. Input material: distant non-tumor lung tissue. The receptors come from a man between 65 and 80 years old with non-small cell lung cancer.

This clonotype was counted at least ten times. This chain uses TRBV6-6 with TRBJ1-2, with 8 bases lining up with TRBD1. There are 15 residues in the CDR3. The V gene end was trimmed by 6 bases and the J gene end by 8 bases; junction bases not matched to a gene: 14. From germline, CDR1 is MNHNY and CDR2 SVGAGI (reference sequence). CDR3 protein: CASRPSAERQGGYTF. CDR3 DNA: TGTGCCAGCAGACCTTCCGCAGAGAGACAGGGGGGCTACACCTTC.

This clonotype has ten or more counts. The V gene is TRBV29-1, the J gene TRBJ2-1; maybe TRBD2 (6 bases). Germline V gene sequence: CDR1 SQVTM, CDR2 ANQGSEA. CDR3 size: 13 residues. V lost 7 bases, J lost 7 bases, and 17 bases lay in between. The CDR3 DNA reads TGCAGCGCTCAGGGAGGTGTAACGAATGAGCAGTTCTTC. This gives the protein CSAQGGVTNEQFF.

This clonotype was observed many times. V is TRBV10-3 and J is TRBJ2-3, with 10 bases that match TRBD2. After removal of 6 bases from V and 4 bases from J, the junction contained 1 base not matched to a gene. The CDR3 consists of 13 residues. The germline V gene has CDR1 ENHRY and CDR2 SYGVKD. In nucleotides, the CDR3 is TGTGCCATCAGGCTAGCGGGGGCAGATACGCAGTATTTT. It translates to CAIRLAGADTQYF.

A note on this clonotype: The conserved phenylalanine or tryptophan is not found at the CDR3 terminus, so this likely reflects a read error. It is unclear where the CDR3 begins or ends on the DNA, so no DNA is shown, and the CDR3 is as TCRdb lists it. The chain joins TRBV6-2 or TRBV6-3 to TRBJ2-7; TRBD2 is taken as the D call from the table, unchecked against the DNA. Germline V gene lookup returns CDR1 MNHEY and CDR2 SVGEGT. The CDR3 is 14 amino acids long, termini counted. The CDR3 region is CASRDPGLASEHYS.

This clonotype appeared a few times. With a much larger clone just one base away, this may be a read error. The V call is TRBV18, the J call TRBJ2-7, with unresolved D. Germline CDR1 KGHSH, CDR2 LQKENI. This CDR3 has 15 residues. The CDR3 DNA sequence: TGTACCAGCTCACCAGAGGCCCCAAATTCCTACGAGCAGTACTTC. The encoded protein is CTSSPEAPNSYEQYF.

CDR3 sequence reads: CSARTAGIWETQYF. The CDR3 nucleotides read TGCAGTGCTAGAACGGCAGGAATATGGGAGACCCAGTACTTC. The genes are TRBV20-1 and TRBJ2-5; D unclear. With 2 bases removed from V and 5 bases from J, the gap between germline ends came to 15 bases. Germline V gives CDR1 DFQATT, CDR2 SNEGSKA (reference sequence). The CDR3 is made up of 14 amino acids.

The genes are TRBV11-2 and TRBJ2-3; D call uncertain. Germline V gives CDR1 SGHAT, CDR2 FQNNGV. CDR3 length equals 15 residues. V lost 7 bases to trimming and J lost 2 bases, with 16 bases between them. This CDR3 is CASNQTDGVTDTQYF. In nucleotides, the CDR3 is TGTGCCAGCAACCAAACAGACGGAGTCACAGATACGCAGTATTTT.

On this clonotype: Lacking the conserved final phenylalanine or tryptophan, this CDR3 likely reflects a read error. The chain employs TRBV29-1 and TRBJ1-2; D ambiguous. V was pared by 4 bases and J by 5 bases, with 20 bases between. The CDR3 has 15 residues. CDR1 is SQVTM, CDR2 ANQGSEA, per germline. The CDR3 DNA is TGCAGCGTTGTCAAAGGGCCTCCCCAACTGTATGGCTACACCTTA. This gives the protein CSVVKGPPQLYGYTL.

The chain joins TRBV4-2 to TRBJ1-1; unclear D gene. Germline CDR1 LGHNA, CDR2 YNFKEQ. This CDR3 region has 15 residues. For the CDR3, the DNA is TGTGTCATCAGCCAAGACCGGGCGAGAACCCCTGAAGCTTTCTTT. Its protein is CVISQDRARTPEAFF.

This clonotype is termed medium-sized. J is TRBJ2-3 and V is TRBV11-2; possibly TRBD2 for D (6 bases). This CDR3 comprises 14 residues. The germline gives CDR1 SGHAT, CDR2 FQNNGV. The V and J ends lost 4 bases and 2 bases respectively, with 10 bases between them. The CDR3 bases are TGTGCCAGCAGCTCCGGACTAACCACAGATACGCAGTATTTT. As protein: CASSSGLTTDTQYF.

This clonotype was counted a single time. The CDR3 is CASRNPGLARNHEQFF. CDR3 nucleotides: TGTGCCAGTAGGAACCCTGGACTAGCACGGAACCATGAGCAGTTCTTC. V usage is TRBV6-1 and J usage is TRBJ2-1, with 8 bases that match TRBD2. The CDR3 is 16 amino acids. Germline CDR1 reads MNHNS; CDR2 reads SASEGT. After removal of 9 bases from V and 8 bases from J, the junction contained 18 bases not matched to a gene.

The sample holds many counts of this clonotype. The chain is built from TRBV6-5 and TRBJ1-1, with 7 bases fitting TRBD1. V trimming: 6 bases; J trimming: 4 bases; junction bases outside the gene matches: 11. The CDR3 consists of 15 residues. CDR1 is MNHEY, CDR2 SVGAGI, per germline. The CDR3 DNA reads as TGTGCCAGCAGCCCGCCCCCAGGGGGTATCACTGAAGCTTTCTTT. This gives the protein CASSPPPGGITEAFF.

About this clonotype itself: This could be a read error, since a much larger clone is one nucleotide away. The CDR3 ends on some other residue instead of the conserved phenylalanine or tryptophan, so this is likely a read error. The chain links TRBV5-4 to TRBJ2-5; D may be TRBD2 (7 bases). The CDR3 totals 16 residues. V lost 4 bases to trimming and J lost 1 base, with 17 bases between them. Germline V gene sequence: CDR1 SGHNT, CDR2 YYREEE (reference sequence). CDR3 amino acids: CASSRLEGGSQETQYL. CDR3 bases: TGTGCCAGCAGCCGATTGGAGGGGGGGTCCCAAGAGACCCAGTACCTC.

Note on this clonotype: The conserved final phenylalanine or tryptophan is absent from the CDR3, which likely points to a read error. This chain joins TRBV13 and TRBJ1-2; D might be TRBD1 (6 bases). There are 16 residues in the CDR3. CDR1 PRHDT and CDR2 FYEKMQ come from the germline V gene (reference sequence). CDR3 protein: CASSLRYHRDLDGYTL. The DNA for the CDR3 is TGTGCCAGCAGCTTACGGTATCACAGGGATTTAGATGGTTACACCCTC.